Presented here are 2 T cell receptor beta chains from one specimen sequenced in a study of blood T cell repertoires in COVID-19. Some clones are missing from TCRdb's copy, which holds only in-frame ones; the method was immunoSEQ multiplex PCR. This table holds some 70,000 clones, about 87% found once. The sample consisted of peripheral blood. The receptor source for this set is a human donor in a cohort sampled during active COVID-19.

V is TRBV7-2 and J is TRBJ2-1, with TRBD2 matching over 12 bases. The CDR3 is 15 amino acids. With V trimmed by 5 bases and J by 4 bases, 3 bases remained unmatched. CDR1 and CDR2 (germline): SGHTA, FQGNSA. DNA for the CDR3: TGTGCCAGCAGCCCGACTAGCGGGGGTTACAATGAGCAGTTCTTC. Translation gives CASSPTSGGYNEQFF.

V is TRBV2 and J is TRBJ2-5; possibly TRBD2 for D (5 bases). This CDR3 region has 13 residues. Germline CDR1 SNHLY, CDR2 FYNNEI. The V end was cut by 4 bases, the J end by 9 bases, with 15 bases between. In nucleotides, the CDR3 is TGTGCCAGCAGTGCCAGCGGAGGACTTGCCCAGTACTTC. Its protein product is CASSASGGLAQYF.